The 8 T cell receptor beta chains presented below share a single source sample, sequenced in a study of regulatory T cells in long-lasting Graves disease. The time point is: newly diagnosed GD, antithyroid drugs for less than 3 months. Generation of the TCR library employed RNA extracted from PBMCs. Arm-PCR of CDR3 regions with iRepertoire HTBI primers generated TCR beta libraries. TCRdb passed the multiplex PCR reads through MiXCR, listing each CDR3 protein once. The profile shows 200,000 to 250,000 distinct CDR3 sequences, 20% of them singletons. Sequenced here: peripheral blood mononuclear cells (PBMCs), sampled at new diagnosis, from a patient treated with antithyroid drugs. Every receptor here comes from a female donor with Graves disease.

Points on this clonotype: Germline is not matched at one junction end, which may reflect a read error. J is TRBJ1-3 and V is TRBV4-1; a weak D match, TRBD1 (6 bases). This CDR3 comprises 17 residues. Germline loops: CDR1 MGHRA, CDR2 YSYEKL. CDR3 nucleotide sequence: TGCGCCAGCAGCCCCGCTCCCAACAGGGCCTCTGGGAACACCATATATTTT. It encodes CASSPAPNRASGNTIYF.

Notes on this clonotype: A much larger clone is a single base away; this may be a read error. The rearrangement joins TRBV11-3 to TRBJ2-6, with D maybe TRBD2 (5 bases). CDR1 is SGHNT, CDR2 YENEEA, per germline. This CDR3 spans 15 amino acids. Between the trimmed V and J ends, which lost 6 bases and 2 bases, there was a span of 11 bases. CDR3 sequence: CASSPERAGANVLTF. Here the CDR3 DNA reads TGTGCCAGCAGTCCGGAGAGGGCTGGGGCCAACGTCCTGACTTTC.

This clonotype was detected ten times or more. The chain employs TRBV3-1 and TRBJ2-7, with 12 bases aligning to TRBD2. The trim removed 5 bases at V and 2 bases at J, leaving 22 bases unmatched. Germline V CDR1 and CDR2: LGHDT, YNNKEL (reference sequence). CDR3 size: 21 residues. CDR3 region: CASSALPPSTSGSNVPYEQYF. Written as DNA, the CDR3 is TGTGCCAGCAGCGCACTTCCCCCGTCGACTAGCGGGAGTAATGTCCCCTACGAGCAGTACTTC.

This clonotype was seen repeatedly, ten times or more. The chain couples TRBV5-4 to TRBJ2-1; 7 nucleotides line up with TRBD1. Germline assignment: CDR1 SGHNT and CDR2 YYREEE (reference sequence). With V trimmed by 4 bases and J by 7 bases, 14 bases remained unmatched. The CDR3 has 16 amino acids. The DNA for the CDR3 is TGTGCCAGCAGCCTACCACCGGGACAGACGGATAATGAGCAGTTCTTC. Translated, it gives CASSLPPGQTDNEQFF.

Points on this clonotype: Given a far larger clone just one base away, this is likely a sequencing read error. This chain uses TRBV10-3 with TRBJ2-7; D call uncertain. The CDR3 extends over 13 amino acids. CDR1 is ENHRY, CDR2 SYGVKD, per germline. The CDR3 here is CASSWQDRYEQYF. The CDR3 coding sequence is TGTGCCAGCAGTTGGCAGGACCGCTACGAGCAGTACTTC.

This clonotype has a count of ten or more. V usage is TRBV28 and J usage is TRBJ2-3; 7 bases map to TRBD1. The J segment lost 0 bases and the V segment lost 4 bases, leaving 13 bases of the junction unmatched. CDR3 length equals 18 residues. In germline, CDR1 is MDHEN, CDR2 SYDVKM. In nucleotides, the CDR3 is TGTGCCAGCAGTTGGTCGCCCCGGGACAGAGCTAGCACAGATACGCAGTATTTT. Encoded protein: CASSWSPRDRASTDTQYF.

This clonotype was seen ten or more times. The J gene is TRBJ1-4, the V gene TRBV18; no firm D call. This CDR3 spans 15 amino acids. The V gene's germline CDR1 is KGHSH and CDR2 LQKENI. Trimming left V 6 bases short and J 3 bases short, with 14 bases between. This CDR3 reads CASSSLGSPNEKLFF. The CDR3 DNA reads as TGTGCCAGCTCCAGCCTCGGGTCGCCTAATGAAAAACTGTTTTTT.

As regards this clonotype: This may stem from a read error, because a much larger clone lies one nucleotide away. The chain links TRBV7-3 to TRBJ1-1, with 7 bases lining up with TRBD1. This CDR3 has 13 amino acids. CDR1 and CDR2 from the germline V gene are SGHTA and FQGTGA. Germline trimming cut 7 bases from V and 4 bases from J; bases unmatched to any gene: 6. The CDR3 reads CASKPTGSTEAFF. The CDR3 bases are TGTGCCAGCAAGCCGACAGGGAGCACTGAAGCTTTCTTT.